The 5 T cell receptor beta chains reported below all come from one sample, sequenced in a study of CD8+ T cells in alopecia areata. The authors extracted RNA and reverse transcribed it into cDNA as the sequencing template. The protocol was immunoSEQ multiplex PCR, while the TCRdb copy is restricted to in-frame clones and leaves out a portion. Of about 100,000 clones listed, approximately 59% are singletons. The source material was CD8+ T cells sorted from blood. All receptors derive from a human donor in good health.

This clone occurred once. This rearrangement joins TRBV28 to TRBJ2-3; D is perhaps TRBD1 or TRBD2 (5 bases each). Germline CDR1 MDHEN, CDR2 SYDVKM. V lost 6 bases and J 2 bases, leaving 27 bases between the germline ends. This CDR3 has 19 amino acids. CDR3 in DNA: TGTGCCAGCAGCCCCCTGCCCGCCGGGGACGGCCGCGACACAGATACGCAGTATTTT. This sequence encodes CASSPLPAGDGRDTDTQYF.

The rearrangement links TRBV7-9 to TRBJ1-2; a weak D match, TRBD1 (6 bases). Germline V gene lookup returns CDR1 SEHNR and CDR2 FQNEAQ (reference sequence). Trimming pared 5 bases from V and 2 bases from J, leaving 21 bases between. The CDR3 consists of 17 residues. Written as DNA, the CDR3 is TGTGCCAGCAGCGAGGCCCCTCAGGGGAAAAAGAACTATGGCTACACCTTC. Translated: CASSEAPQGKKNYGYTF.

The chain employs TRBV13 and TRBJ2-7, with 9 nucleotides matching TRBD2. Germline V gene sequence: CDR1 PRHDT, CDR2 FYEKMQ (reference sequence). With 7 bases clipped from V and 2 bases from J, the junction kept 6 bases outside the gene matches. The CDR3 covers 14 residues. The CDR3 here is CASNERGVAYEQYF. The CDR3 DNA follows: TGTGCCAGCAACGAGCGGGGGGTCGCCTACGAGCAGTACTTC.

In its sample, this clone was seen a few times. The CDR3 nucleotides are TGTGCCAGCAGTGGGGTTTCAAGCACAGATACGCAGTATTTT. Protein: CASSGVSSTDTQYF. V and J are TRBV2 and TRBJ2-3; unclear D gene. Per the germline V gene, CDR1 is SNHLY and CDR2 is FYNNEI. The CDR3 extends over 14 amino acids. V was trimmed by 4 bases and J by 0 bases, leaving 8 bases between them. Complete variable domain (other parts from reference TRBV2 and TRBJ2-3): EPEVTQTPSHQVTQMGQEVILRCVPISNHLYFYWYRQILGQKVEFLVSFYNNEISEKSEIFDDQFSVERPDGSNFTLKIRSTKLEDSAMYFCASSGVSSTDTQYFGPGTRLTVL.

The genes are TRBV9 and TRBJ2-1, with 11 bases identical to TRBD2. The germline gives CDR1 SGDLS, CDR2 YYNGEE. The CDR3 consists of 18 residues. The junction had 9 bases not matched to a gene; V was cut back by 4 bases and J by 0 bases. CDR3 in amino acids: CASSSTTSGGSSYNEQFF. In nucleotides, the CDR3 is TGTGCCAGCAGCTCCACAACTAGCGGGGGTAGCTCCTACAATGAGCAGTTCTTC.